The T cell receptor (beta chain) under discussion was sequenced for a study of blood T cell repertoires in COVID-19. Clones were sequenced by immunoSEQ multiplex PCR, and TCRdb holds only the in-frame ones, with some missing. The sample includes 98,000 or so clones, roughly 80% of them seen just once. This TCR derives from a woman older than 75 with active or convalescent COVID-19. The sample taken for sequencing was peripheral blood.

The CDR3 is CASSLRTSGGKETQYF. CDR3 sequence (DNA): TGTGCCAGCAGCCTTCGGACTAGCGGGGGGAAAGAGACCCAGTACTTC. This rearrangement joins TRBV3-1 (or the pseudogene TRBV3-2) to TRBJ2-5; TRBD2 agrees at 14 bases. The V and J ends lost 4 bases and 3 bases, in that order; junction bases with no gene match: 4. Germline CDR1 LGHDT, CDR2 YNNKEL (reference sequence). The length of the CDR3 is 16 residues.